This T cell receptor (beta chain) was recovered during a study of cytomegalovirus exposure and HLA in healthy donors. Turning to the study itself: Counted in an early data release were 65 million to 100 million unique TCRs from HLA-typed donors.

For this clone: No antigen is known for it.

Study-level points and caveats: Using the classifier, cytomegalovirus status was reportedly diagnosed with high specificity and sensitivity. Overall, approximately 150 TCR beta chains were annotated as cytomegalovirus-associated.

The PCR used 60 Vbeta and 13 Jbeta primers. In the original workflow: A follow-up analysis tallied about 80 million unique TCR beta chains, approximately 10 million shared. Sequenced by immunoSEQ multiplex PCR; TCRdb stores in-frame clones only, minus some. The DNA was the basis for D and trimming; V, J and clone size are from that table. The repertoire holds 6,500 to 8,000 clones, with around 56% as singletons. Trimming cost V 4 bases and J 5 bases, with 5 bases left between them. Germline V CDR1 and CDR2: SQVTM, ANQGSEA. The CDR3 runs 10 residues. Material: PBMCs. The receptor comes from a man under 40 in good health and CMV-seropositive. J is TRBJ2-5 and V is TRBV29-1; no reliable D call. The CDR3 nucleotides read TGCAGCGTTGCTGAGGAGACCCAGTACTTC. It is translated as CSVAEETQYF.